This T cell receptor beta chain was sequenced for a study of shared clonotypes between healthy human individuals (dated by TCRdb to 2020 to 2021). Regarding the research as a whole: A couple of women and a few men aged 18 to 49 years were included in the cohort. Per donor, leukapheresis produced somewhere between about 0.8 and 9.5 billion PBMCs. For each donor, CD4 naive and CD4 memory were each run on three plates, CD8 naive on two plates, and CD8 memory on one plate. To estimate repertoire size and how much clonotypes are shared between individuals, the study performed deep sequencing of blood TCR repertoires from a few healthy adults. To increase sequencing depth and limit assay-specific biases, different laboratories used diverse techniques to prepare libraries and sequence TCR repertoires. What the research found in general, with its limitations: Rarefaction of sorted-subset datasets indicated incomplete sequencing despite the large sequencing depth. Pairwise subsampling indicated that sequencing depth was expected to affect the degree of clonotype sharing among donors. Sharing across a few donors was observed for approximately 5% of naive CD4, under 4% of naive CD8, roughly 2.3% of memory CD4, and about 0.4% of memory CD8 clonotypes. Higher generation probabilities were observed for clonotypes shared by all four sorted-subset donors than for non-shared clonotypes. Because the study included only a small number of donors, the genetic and exposure-history diversity represented was limited. Estimated clonotype richness was generally larger for naive than for memory subsets. Only blood was sampled, and tissue TCR repertoires likely differ from those in blood.

As regards this clone: The specificity of this receptor is unknown. Qualities for individual bases were not recorded, and no much larger clone is one base off.

Using the deep immunoSEQ assay, multiplex PCR amplified TCR CDR3 regions from genomic DNA. For each cell subset, the extracted genomic DNA was distributed evenly across all wells of several immunoSEQ 96-well plates, and each plate served as one replicate. For sorted subsets, each replicate PCR was loaded with around 200 ng genomic DNA, equivalent to approximately 27,000 T cell genomes. The purified libraries were quantified using a Qubit 3.0 fluorometer, sized with a Bioanalyzer 2100, and then quantified again using the KAPA Library Quantification kit. A separate single-read 150-cycle Illumina NextSeq 550 flow cell was used to sequence each immunoSEQ 96-well plate. The published analysis was carried out like this. Because the immunoSEQ output included only junctional sequences and no quality scores, the filtering could not be the same as the filtering used for full-length reads. Sequences were annotated with PyIR, a Python wrapper for IgBLAST v1.9, using IMGT germline references to assign V/J genes and CDR3. Reads were removed for weak V/J assignments (E-value above 1e-6), missing CDR3, stop codons, out-of-frame junctions, or ambiguous translated residues. V3J clonotypes were defined by identical inferred V gene, J gene, and CDR3 amino acid sequence. The percentage overlap between two repertoires was calculated by dividing the number of shared unique clonotypes by the size of the smaller repertoire. RTK rarefaction, the Chao1 estimator, and Recon v2.1 estimates of unobserved clonotypes were used to assess repertoire richness. For all TCRbeta clonotypes obtained by the gDNA method from several donors, generation probabilities were computed with OLGA. This immuneACCESS table, as held by TCRdb, lists in-frame sequences with V and J called but not all clones. Of the missing ones, under half trace to an unresolved V gene in checked studies; the others have no known cause. V and J calls and clone size are those listed in that table; D and trimming were worked out from the DNA. In all, the sample holds 950,000 to 1,300,000 clones, and about 76% of those were seen once. The ten largest clones capture approximately 1.3% of the sample.

Donors were healthy HIV-negative adults with no recently reported acute infections or vaccinations. Only Caucasian adults living in Nashville, Tennessee, USA were represented among the donors. CD4+ T cells were enriched by magnetic negative selection, after which naive cells were positively selected on CD45RA and the negative fraction was taken as the memory subset. After blood collection by leukapheresis, PBMCs were isolated using Ficoll-Histopaque density gradient centrifugation and then cryopreserved in the vapor phase of liquid nitrogen. Analytical flow cytometry was used to check the purity and quantity of each magnetically sorted T cell population. Genomic DNA was isolated from each sorted fraction and quantified by UV absorbance on a Nanodrop 2000c. The CDR3 measures 13 amino acids from cysteine to phenylalanine. The read is trimmed to its CDR3 DNA, 39 bases read in frame from base 1. V drops 5 bases and J drops 6 bases, leaving 13 bases in between. As encoded in the germline V gene (reference sequence), CDR1 is LNHDA while CDR2 is SQIVND.

Recombination joined TRBV19 with TRBJ1-2; the D gene is perhaps TRBD1, on 6 matching bases. Sequencing was carried out using memory CD4+ T cells sorted from blood. Explained via the paper, the cell subset or site label denotes: CD45RA-negative fraction. This TCR was recovered from a man aged 18 to 35 in good health. The CDR3 has the sequence CASSLGTFDGYTF. In nucleotides, the sequence is TGTGCCAGTAGTCTCGGGACATTTGATGGCTACACCTTC.